Following are 30 T cell receptor beta chains from one sample sequenced in a study of early T cells in non-severe SARS-CoV-2 infection. One entry per CDR3 protein results from TCRdb running MiXCR on the 5' RACE reads. The sample yields some 38,000 distinct CDR3 sequences, 3% to 4% seen once. The sequenced material came from whole blood. These receptors originate from an adult who was a healthcare worker with PCR-confirmed SARS-CoV-2 infection or an uninfected control (not recorded which).

This clonotype was picked up many times. J is TRBJ1-4 and V is TRBV4-1; TRBD1 agrees at 7 bases. Germline assignment: CDR1 MGHRA and CDR2 YSYEKL. The length of the CDR3 is 17 residues. The ends lost 4 bases at V and 6 bases at J; junction bases unmatched: 14. CDR3 nucleotides: TGCGCCAGCAGCCGTAGACAGGGCCCAGAGACGCATGAAAAACTGTTTTTT. This translates into CASSRRQGPETHEKLFF.

This clonotype came up many times. V usage is TRBV7-3 and J usage is TRBJ2-5; perhaps TRBD1 as D (5 bases). V lost 1 base, J lost 3 bases, and 21 bases lay in between. The CDR3 length is 18 residues. CDR1 is SGHTA and CDR2 is FQGTGA in the germline V gene. The CDR3 reads CASSLRGRVERTKETQYF. CDR3 sequence (DNA): TGTGCCAGCAGCTTAAGGGGCCGGGTAGAGCGCACCAAAGAGACCCAGTACTTC.

This clonotype was counted at least ten times. V usage is TRBV12-3 or TRBV12-4 and J usage is TRBJ2-2; 9 nucleotides match TRBD1. After removal of 4 bases from V and 4 bases from J, the junction contained 7 bases not matched to a gene. The CDR3 runs to 16 residues. In DNA form, the CDR3 reads TGTGCCAGCAGTTCGGACAGGGGCGTCGGCACCGGGGAGCTGTTTTTT. It specifies CASSSDRGVGTGELFF.

Many counts were recorded for this clonotype. The chain has TRBV7-2 and TRBJ1-1; D is uncertain. This CDR3 is 13 amino acids long. V was shortened by 1 base and J by 8 bases, with 11 bases between the two germline ends. Germline CDR1 is SGHTA and CDR2 is FQGNSA. Written as DNA, the CDR3 is TGTGCCAGCAGCTTAGAATGGGCTGGCGAAGCTTTCTTT. It is translated as CASSLEWAGEAFF.

In this sample, this clonotype turned up many times. This rearrangement joins TRBV21-1 to TRBJ2-7; TRBD1, the table's D call, lacks a check against the DNA. TRBV21-1 is classified as a pseudogene. The CDR3 sequence is 14 residues long. For the CDR3, the DNA is TGTGCCAGCAGCAAAGGGGACGGACCCTACGAGCAGTACGTC. Its protein is CASSKGDGPYEQYV.

The table lists this clonotype with a few counts. The chain employs TRBV7-9 and TRBJ1-2, with D perhaps matching TRBD1 (5 bases). From germline, CDR1 is SEHNR and CDR2 FQNEAQ (reference sequence). This CDR3 has 13 amino acids. V was pared by 5 bases and J by 7 bases, with 14 bases between. CDR3 protein: CASSPNLGVGYTF. The DNA for the CDR3 is TGTGCCAGCAGCCCAAATTTAGGGGTTGGCTACACCTTC.

This clonotype was seen ten or more times. The genes are TRBV7-9 and TRBJ2-5; weak D call: TRBD2 (5 bases). This CDR3 region has 14 residues. Germline V lookup: CDR1 SEHNR, CDR2 FQNEAQ (reference sequence). V was cut by 7 bases and J by 2 bases, with 14 bases left in between. The CDR3 loop is CASNYGLDQETQYF. Written as DNA, the CDR3 is TGTGCCAGCAACTACGGACTGGATCAAGAGACCCAGTACTTC.

In this sample, this clonotype turned up many times. This CDR3 reads CASSLGTSQETQYF. CDR3 DNA: TGTGCCAGCAGCTTAGGGACTTCACAAGAGACCCAGTACTTC. The chain carries TRBV11-2 and TRBJ2-5, with a possible D match to TRBD2 (5 bases). CDR3 length: 14 amino acids. Germline CDR1 is SGHAT and CDR2 is FQNNGV. V gave up 1 base and J gave up 2 bases, with 8 bases separating them.

This clonotype was seen repeatedly, ten times or more. The rearrangement links TRBV19 to TRBJ1-6; 7 bases align to TRBD1. The length of the CDR3 is 16 residues. V shed 6 bases, J shed 9 bases, and the junction held 14 bases outside the gene matches. The germline CDR1 and CDR2 sequences are LNHDA and SQIVND (reference sequence). The CDR3 DNA reads as TGTGCCAGTAGGAGATCGACAGGGTGGAATCGTTCACCCCTCCACTTT. It encodes CASRRSTGWNRSPLHF.

This clonotype occurred many times. J is TRBJ1-1 and V is TRBV7-3, with a weak D call TRBD1 (5 bases). V was pared by 6 bases and J by 2 bases, with 10 bases between. CDR1 and CDR2 (germline): SGHTA, FQGTGA. The CDR3 is made up of 13 amino acids. The chain's CDR3 is CASSSQVNTEAFF. CDR3 DNA: TGTGCCAGCAGTTCACAGGTTAACACTGAAGCTTTCTTT.

This clonotype has a count of ten or more. V and J are TRBV10-3 and TRBJ2-7, with unresolved D. CDR1 is ENHRY and CDR2 is SYGVKD in the germline V gene. The V end was cut by 6 bases, the J end by 4 bases, with 13 bases between. The CDR3 runs to 13 residues. CDR3 DNA: TGTGCCATCAGCCAAACGCCAGGATACGAGCAGTACGTC. Translation gives CAISQTPGYEQYV.

In its sample, this clonotype was seen many times. The chain is built from TRBV7-9 and TRBJ1-4; 8 nucleotides line up with TRBD1. Losses at the gene ends were 5 bases for V and 5 bases for J; bases not matched to a gene: 10. CDR3 size: 16 residues. From germline, CDR1 is SEHNR and CDR2 FQNEAQ (reference sequence). CDR3 DNA: TGTGCCAGCAGCAACTCCGTGGGACAGGAGAATGAAAAACTGTTTTTT. Protein: CASSNSVGQENEKLFF.

At least ten counts were recorded for this clonotype. The gene calls are TRBV7-4 and TRBJ2-1; TRBD1 or TRBD2 may be the D gene (5 bases each). Germline CDR1 reads SGHVT; CDR2 reads SQSDAQ. Trimming cost V 5 bases and J 3 bases, with 20 bases left between them. CDR3 length: 17 residues. The CDR3 region is CASSTNYLPGSYNEQFF. The CDR3 nucleotides read TGTGCCAGCAGCACAAACTATCTGCCAGGGAGCTACAATGAGCAGTTCTTC.

This clonotype was observed at least ten times. The chain carries TRBV3-1 and TRBJ1-1; D is uncertain. Germline V CDR1 and CDR2: LGHDT, YNNKEL (reference sequence). This CDR3 region has 14 residues. V lost 1 base and J 1 base, leaving 7 bases between the germline ends. The CDR3 bases are TGTGCCAGCAGCCAAGTGAGGGAGAACACTGAAGCTTTCTTT. Its translation: CASSQVRENTEAFF.

The table lists this clonotype with many counts. The chain joins TRBV7-9 to TRBJ2-1; no clear D gene. From germline, CDR1 is SEHNR and CDR2 FQNEAQ (reference sequence). Trimming removed 4 bases from V and 8 bases from J, with 15 bases in between. This CDR3 has 14 amino acids. The CDR3 sequence is CASSSPGPHHEQFF. Here the CDR3 DNA reads TGTGCCAGCAGCTCACCGGGTCCGCATCATGAGCAGTTCTTC.

In this sample, this clonotype turned up a few times. This chain links TRBV11-2 with TRBJ1-6; the match to TRBD1 covers 8 bases. V lost 0 bases to trimming and J lost 9 bases; unmatched junction nucleotides: 4. The CDR3 is made up of 15 amino acids. Germline values: CDR1 SGHAT, CDR2 FQNNGV. CDR3 coding DNA: TGTGCCAGCAGCTTAGAAAGGACAGGGTCTTCACCCCTCCACTTT. Translating gives CASSLERTGSSPLHF.

At least ten counts were recorded for this clonotype. V gene TRBV9 combines with J gene TRBJ2-3; D might be TRBD1 (7 bases). There are 14 residues in the CDR3. Trimming pared 4 bases from V and 5 bases from J, leaving 14 bases between. Germline V gene lookup returns CDR1 SGDLS and CDR2 YYNGEE. The CDR3 coding sequence is TGTGCCAGCAGCCAGGGGGGAGATGGAGATACGCAGTATTTT. This gives the protein CASSQGGDGDTQYF.

There are many counts of this clonotype. The chain joins TRBV20-1 to TRBJ1-6, with D possibly being TRBD1 (6 bases). CDR1 is DFQATT and CDR2 is SNEGSKA in the germline V gene (reference sequence). This CDR3 contains 16 residues. Trimming stripped 3 bases from V and 7 bases from J, with 19 bases between. CDR3 sequence (DNA): TGCAGTGCTAGTGAGGGAGGGAGGACAGCAAATTCACCCCTCCACTTT. Translating gives CSASEGGRTANSPLHF.

This clonotype was counted ten times or more. The chain employs TRBV20-1 and TRBJ2-2, with D perhaps matching TRBD2 (6 bases). CDR3 length: 16 amino acids. Germline V gene data show CDR1 as DFQATT and CDR2 as SNEGSKA (reference sequence). The V end lost 5 bases, the J end lost 3 bases, and 19 bases lay between the germline ends. The CDR3 spells CSAYPDSRDDTGELFF. The DNA for the CDR3 is TGCAGTGCTTACCCTGATTCGCGGGACGACACCGGGGAGCTGTTTTTT.

The gene calls are TRBV4-2 and TRBJ2-7; 8 nucleotides line up with TRBD2. This CDR3 is 14 amino acids long. J gave up 4 bases and V 1 base, and 3 bases lay outside the gene matches. Germline V gene sequence: CDR1 LGHNA, CDR2 YNFKEQ. The CDR3 spells CASSQGGLEYEQYF. The CDR3 nucleotides read TGTGCCAGCAGCCAAGGGGGACTAGAATACGAGCAGTACTTC.

At least ten counts were recorded for this clonotype. The genes are TRBV10-3 and TRBJ2-1; 9 nucleotides line up with TRBD2. Germline assignment: CDR1 ENHRY and CDR2 SYGVKD. The junction had 5 bases not matched to a gene; V was cut back by 3 bases and J by 2 bases. This CDR3 spans 16 amino acids. This CDR3 is CAISETTSGPYNEQFF. CDR3 in DNA: TGTGCCATCAGTGAAACGACTAGCGGACCCTACAATGAGCAGTTCTTC.

This clonotype was counted ten times or more. V gene TRBV14 combines with J gene TRBJ2-3; 12 bases are a match to TRBD2. CDR1 and CDR2 from the germline V gene are SGHDN and FVKESK. J lost 6 bases, V lost 5 bases, and 6 bases had no gene match. The CDR3 extends over 15 amino acids. The CDR3, as DNA: TGTGCCAGCAGCTTCCGGACTAGCGGGACCGATACGCAGTATTTT. Protein product: CASSFRTSGTDTQYF.

This clonotype was seen many times. The genes are TRBV20-1 and TRBJ2-7; 8 nucleotides align to TRBD2. The germline CDR1 and CDR2 sequences are DFQATT and SNEGSKA (reference sequence). There are 14 residues in the CDR3. V dropped 1 base and J dropped 0; count of bases not matched to a gene: 2. CDR3 protein: CSARGLASSYEQYV. CDR3 coding DNA: TGCAGTGCTAGAGGACTAGCGAGCTCCTACGAGCAGTACGTC.

This clonotype was detected many times. The V call is TRBV5-5, the J call TRBJ2-7; 9 bases fit TRBD1. This CDR3 contains 16 residues. The trim removed 4 bases at V and 4 bases at J, leaving 12 bases unmatched. Germline CDR1 is SGHKS and CDR2 is YYEKEE (reference sequence). CDR3 residues: CASSPGQGLNLYEQYV. In DNA form, the CDR3 reads TGTGCCAGCAGCCCCGGACAGGGGCTCAACCTGTACGAGCAGTACGTC.

This CDR3 reads CASSSIPRLHTQYF. DNA of the CDR3: TGTGCCAGCAGCTCCATCCCTCGACTCCATACGCAGTATTTT. The chain has TRBV28 and TRBJ2-3; D unclear. Germline CDR1 reads MDHEN; CDR2 reads SYDVKM. The V end was cut by 6 bases, the J end by 7 bases, with 17 bases between. CDR3 length: 14 amino acids. Using reference TRBV28 and TRBJ2-3 for the parts outside the CDR3, the full variable domain is DVKVTQSSRYLVKRTGEKVFLECVQDMDHENMFWYRQDPGLGLRLIYFSYDVKMKEKGDIPEGYSVSREKKERFSLILESASTNQTSMYLCASSSIPRLHTQYFGPGTRLTVL.

This clonotype was detected many times. The chain joins TRBV5-4 to TRBJ2-1, with 7 bases matching TRBD2. The CDR3 is 15 residues long. CDR1 and CDR2 from the germline V gene are SGHNT and YYREEE (reference sequence). Trimming at V came to 3 bases and at J to 4 bases, leaving 7 bases not matched to a gene. Written as DNA, the CDR3 is TGTGCCAGCAGCTCTTCGGGACTACATTACAATGAGCAGTTCTTC. Residues: CASSSSGLHYNEQFF.

The sample holds a few counts of this clonotype. The rearrangement uses TRBV28 and TRBJ1-2; 11 bases map to TRBD1. Germline values: CDR1 MDHEN, CDR2 SYDVKM. This CDR3 contains 17 residues. V gave up 6 bases and J gave up 2 bases; unmatched junction bases: 11. The CDR3 coding sequence is TGTGCCAGCAGAAAGGACAGGGGGCGAATGTCCAACTATGGCTACACCTTC. Translation: CASRKDRGRMSNYGYTF.

In this sample, this clonotype turned up many times. The chain carries TRBV6-5 and TRBJ2-5, with no clear D. Germline CDR1 MNHEY, CDR2 SVGAGI. CDR3 length: 11 residues. Trimming removed 2 bases at V and 5 bases at J, with 3 bases between. The CDR3 protein is CASSYGETQYF. The CDR3 DNA sequence: TGTGCCAGCAGTTACGGGGAGACCCAGTACTTC.

J is TRBJ1-6 and V is TRBV12-3 or TRBV12-4; perhaps TRBD1 as D (5 bases). CDR3 length: 15 amino acids. Trimming removed 7 bases at V and 13 bases at J, with 23 bases between. CDR3 region: CASIISLAGPFPLHF. CDR3 in DNA: TGTGCCAGCATTATTTCGCTAGCAGGGCCATTCCCCCTCCACTTT.

The sample holds many counts of this clonotype. As DNA, the CDR3 is TGTGCCAGCAGCTTAAGGACTAGCGGGAGGTACAATGAGCAGTTCTTC. Protein product: CASSLRTSGRYNEQFF. J is TRBJ2-1 and V is TRBV7-6; 14 nucleotides line up with TRBD2. V trimming: 2 bases; J trimming: 4 bases; junction bases outside the gene matches: 1. The CDR3 is 16 amino acids. CDR1 SGHVS and CDR2 FNYEAQ come from the germline V gene.